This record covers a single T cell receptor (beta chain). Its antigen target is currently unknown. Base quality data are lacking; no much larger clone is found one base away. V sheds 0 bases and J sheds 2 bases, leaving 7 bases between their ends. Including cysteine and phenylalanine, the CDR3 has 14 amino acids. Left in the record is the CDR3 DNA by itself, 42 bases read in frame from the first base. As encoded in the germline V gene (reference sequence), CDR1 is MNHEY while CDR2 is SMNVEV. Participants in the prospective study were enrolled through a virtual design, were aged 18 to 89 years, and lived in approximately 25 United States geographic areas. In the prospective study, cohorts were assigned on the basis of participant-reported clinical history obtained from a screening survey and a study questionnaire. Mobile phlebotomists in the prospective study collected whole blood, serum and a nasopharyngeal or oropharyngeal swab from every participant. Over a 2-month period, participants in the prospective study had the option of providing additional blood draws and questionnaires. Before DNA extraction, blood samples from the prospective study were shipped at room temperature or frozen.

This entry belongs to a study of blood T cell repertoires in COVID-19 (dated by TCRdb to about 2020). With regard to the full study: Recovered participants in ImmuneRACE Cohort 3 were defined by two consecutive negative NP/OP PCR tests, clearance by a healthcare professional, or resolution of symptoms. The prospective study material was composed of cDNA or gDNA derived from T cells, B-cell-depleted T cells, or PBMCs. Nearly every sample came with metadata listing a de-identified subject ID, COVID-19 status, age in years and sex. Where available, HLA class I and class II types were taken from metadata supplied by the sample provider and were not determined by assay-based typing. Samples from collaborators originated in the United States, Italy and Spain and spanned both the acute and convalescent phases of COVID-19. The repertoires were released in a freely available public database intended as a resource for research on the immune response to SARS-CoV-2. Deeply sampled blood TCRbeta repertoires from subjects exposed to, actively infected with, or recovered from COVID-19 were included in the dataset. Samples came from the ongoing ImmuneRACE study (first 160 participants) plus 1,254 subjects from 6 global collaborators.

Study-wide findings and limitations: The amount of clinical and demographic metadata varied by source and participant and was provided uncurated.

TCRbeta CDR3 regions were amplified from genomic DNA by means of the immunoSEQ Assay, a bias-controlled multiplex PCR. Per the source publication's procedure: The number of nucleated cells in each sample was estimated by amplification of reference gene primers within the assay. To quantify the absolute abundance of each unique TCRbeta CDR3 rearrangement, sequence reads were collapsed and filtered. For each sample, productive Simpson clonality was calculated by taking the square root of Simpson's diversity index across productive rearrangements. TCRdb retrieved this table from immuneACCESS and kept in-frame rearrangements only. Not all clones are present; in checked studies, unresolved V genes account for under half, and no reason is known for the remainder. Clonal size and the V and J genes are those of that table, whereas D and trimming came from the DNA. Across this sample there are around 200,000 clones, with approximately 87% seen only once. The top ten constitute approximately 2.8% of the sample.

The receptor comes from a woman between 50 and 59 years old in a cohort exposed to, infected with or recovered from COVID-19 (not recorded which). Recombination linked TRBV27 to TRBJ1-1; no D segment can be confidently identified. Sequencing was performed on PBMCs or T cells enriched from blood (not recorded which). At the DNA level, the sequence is TGTGCCAGCAGTTTATCGACGGGTAACACTGAAGCTTTCTTT. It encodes CASSLSTGNTEAFF.